A selection of T cell receptor beta chains follows, all from one sample in a study of T-cell memory formation after mild COVID-19. TCRdb re-called the 5' RACE reads through MiXCR, storing one row per CDR3 protein. The sample has roughly 150,000 distinct CDR3 sequences, over 10% seen once. The specimen was PBMCs or a T cell subset sorted from them (not recorded which). All receptors come from a man in his late teens or twenties who had mild COVID-19 (a few samples of this study predate the infection). Cell type and time point are not known. Each CDR3 is given with its conserved first and last residue. Fields, in order: clone size, D gene, J gene, V gene, CDR3 protein, CDR3 DNA. A D gene is named only where the DNA matches it firmly. Clone size is shown for a subset of rows, as once, few, many or a class of expanded clone.

abundance: few
d_gene: TRBD1
j_gene: TRBJ2-5
v_gene: TRBV5-6
CDR3aa: CASSLVRTGVSLETQYF
CDR3nt: TGTGCCAGCAGCTTGGTTCGGACAGGGGTATCTTTGGAGACCCAGTACTTC

abundance: -
d_gene: -
j_gene: TRBJ2-2
v_gene: TRBV9
CDR3aa: CASSFRGDGELFF
CDR3nt: TGTGCCAGCAGCTTCCGTGGCGACGGGGAGCTGTTTTTT

abundance: -
d_gene: TRBD2
j_gene: TRBJ2-5
v_gene: TRBV5-1
CDR3aa: CASKERSGGNQETQYF
CDR3nt: TGCGCCAGCAAGGAGAGGAGCGGGGGGAACCAAGAGACCCAGTACTTC

abundance: -
d_gene: TRBD1
j_gene: TRBJ2-1
v_gene: TRBV28
CDR3aa: CASSPGTGFFEQFF
CDR3nt: TGTGCCAGCAGCCCCGGGACAGGGTTTTTCGAGCAGTTCTTC

abundance: few
d_gene: -
j_gene: TRBJ2-3
v_gene: TRBV5-1
CDR3aa: CASSWVGSTDTQYF
CDR3nt: TGCGCCAGCAGCTGGGTGGGGAGCACAGATACGCAGTATTTT

abundance: many
d_gene: TRBD1
j_gene: TRBJ1-1
v_gene: TRBV20-1
CDR3aa: CSARSPILRDRGRGTEAFF
CDR3nt: TGCAGTGCTAGGTCTCCTATCTTGAGGGACAGGGGGCGAGGGACTGAAGCTTTCTTT

abundance: few
d_gene: TRBD2
j_gene: TRBJ2-1
v_gene: TRBV6-5
CDR3aa: CASSPAGGKNNEQFF
CDR3nt: TGTGCCAGCAGTCCAGCGGGGGGGAAAAACAATGAGCAGTTCTTC

abundance: -
d_gene: TRBD1
j_gene: TRBJ1-6
v_gene: TRBV7-9
CDR3aa: CASSSSGTAYNSPLHF
CDR3nt: TGTGCCAGCAGCTCGAGCGGGACAGCATATAATTCACCCCTCCACTTT

abundance: -
d_gene: TRBD2
j_gene: TRBJ2-5
v_gene: TRBV5-1
CDR3aa: CASSATSGGVETQYF
CDR3nt: TGCGCCAGCAGCGCGACTAGCGGGGGGGTCGAGACCCAGTACTTC

abundance: few
d_gene: -
j_gene: TRBJ1-1
v_gene: TRBV29-1
CDR3aa: CSVEDARKRSEAFF
CDR3nt: TGCAGCGTTGAAGATGCCAGGAAACGGTCTGAAGCTTTCTTT